This record looks at one TCR beta chain sequence and its context. The antigen it recognizes is unknown. Libraries were made using 5' RACE. The input for every TCR library was 3500 ng of total RNA. For each sample, cDNA was synthesized in eight separate reactions using SMARTScribe reverse transcriptase. During cDNA synthesis, template switching was used to introduce unique molecular identifiers that contained a 6-nucleotide sample barcode. Amplification of TCRalpha and TCRbeta cDNA involved two nested PCRs of approximately 16 and 10 cycles, and each PCR was followed by bead purification. Before amplification, cDNA was treated with uracil DNA-glycosylase and purified using the QIAquick PCR purification kit. The second PCR was the step at which Illumina TruSeq-compatible adapters and sample-specific barcodes were added. Library quality and concentration were assessed using TapeStation and Qubit, and about 5.2 ng of each library was pooled. Pooled libraries were sequenced on an Illumina HiSeq2500 single-index Rapid Run with 2 x 100 bp reads and custom sequencing primers. For the original study's pipeline: MiGEC version 1.2.6 was used for UMI-based consensus assembly to correct PCR and sequencing errors. MiXCR version 2.1.1 was used for V(D)J alignment, clonotype assembly and CDR3 extraction. To normalise gene usage, clonotype sharing and MAIT/NKT TCR abundance, the top 1000, 10 000 and 20 000 clonotypes in each sample were analysed. Diversity was computed as the inverse Simpson index with the vegan R package after downsampling to 27 000 UMIs. Paired Mann-Whitney U tests were applied to discordant twin pairs, and Benjamini-Hochberg correction was used for multiple testing. The reads were reprocessed in TCRdb, with one entry per CDR3 protein sequence and no accompanying DNA. The V and J calls and clone size are TCRdb's, not the authors'. The sample has 200,000 to 250,000 distinct CDR3 sequences on record. About 8% of the sample rests with the top ten.

The sample belongs to a study of monozygotic twins with inflammatory bowel disease (dated by TCRdb to about 2019). Turning to the overall study: In total, around 30 monozygotic twin pairs made up the full study: 19 Danish pairs, all IBD-discordant, plus nine German pairs, of which four were IBD-concordant and five were IBD-discordant. The search for disease-associated traits relied mainly on comparing IBD patients with their genetically identical healthy co-twins within discordant pairs. Each individual had, on average, about 151 000 unique TCRalpha sequences and 181 000 unique TCRbeta sequences available for analysis.

Paper-wide results and their limitations: Compared with healthy twins, IBD patients had fewer clonotypes in common with other individuals, a difference most pronounced in patients showing signs of disease activity. The results gave no support for a single strong signal or clonotype linked to IBD. Repertoire similarity did not differ between concordant and discordant twins, possibly due to limited statistical power. IBD patients had lower TCRbeta repertoire diversity, measured by the inverse Simpson index, than their healthy co-twins. Different T cell subtypes could not be distinguished in the analysis. Because patients received different immunosuppressive treatments, the repertoires may have picked up extra background noise and variability between individuals.

Spanning cysteine to phenylalanine, the CDR3 consists of 15 amino acids. The coding DNA is unavailable. From each donor, an approximately 2.4 ml peripheral blood sample was collected into PAXgene tubes and kept at -80 degrees C. Without T cell sorting, total RNA was isolated from whole blood using the PAXgene blood miRNA kit on an automated QIAcube. Deep TCRalpha and TCRbeta repertoire profiling with unique molecular barcoding was performed on peripheral blood of monozygotic twin pairs concordant or discordant for inflammatory bowel disease. Smoking habits were recorded for all twin pairs, and individuals were classified as current, former or never smokers.

This TCR came from a human donor with ulcerative colitis or Crohn's disease, or a healthy co-twin of an affected twin (not recorded which). Specimen: blood. The chain couples TRBV12-3 or TRBV12-4 to TRBJ1-1. The CDR3 has the sequence CASSPGTGRRGEAFF.